This paragraph reports one T cell receptor beta chain. Its specificity is not known. This sample was included in a study of T cells expressing NK-cell markers. About the study: All TCR beta repertoires analysed originated from sorted CD3+CD56+NKG2C+, CD3+CD56+NKG2C- and CD3+CD56-NKG2C+ T cells. Findings and caveats of the study: It was still unclear whether expanded NKG2C+ T cell clones were HCMV specific. The share of CD8+ T cells held by dominant NKG2C+ clonotypes was roughly 1.0-8% in about 6 donors.

TCR beta cDNA was made by 5'RACE template switching with UMIs. Using the 5' RACE reads, TCRdb records one entry per CDR3 protein without DNA. The listing contains about 180,000 distinct CDR3 sequences. In germline, CDR1 is MNHEY, CDR2 SMNVEV (reference sequence). The CDR3 length is 15 residues. The sample consisted of blood T cells: a sorted CD56 or NKG2C T cell subset, CD4+ or CD8+ T cells, or bulk PBMC T cells (not recorded which). The chain couples TRBV27 to TRBJ2-7; TCRdb's D call, TRBD1, is unchecked because there is no DNA. The TCR sequence derives from a woman aged 18 to 75 in good health. Here the CDR3 reads CASSTGTGNPYEQYF.